This TCR beta chain was sequenced for a study of T cells after yellow fever vaccination. Across the whole study: Some fractions had low cell numbers, and these were prepared with SMART-Seq v4 Ultra Low Input.

The CDR3 has 15 residues. Germline V lookup: CDR1 DFQATT, CDR2 SNEGSKA (reference sequence). MiXCR, run by TCRdb on the 5' RACE reads, gives a single entry per CDR3 protein. The repertoire holds more than 90,000 distinct CDR3 sequences, with 7% to 8.5% as singletons. Concerning this clonotype: This may be a read error, as it is one base from a much larger clone.

This rearrangement joins TRBV20-1 to TRBJ2-1, with D perhaps matching TRBD2 (5 bases). The J call may be in error: the DNA end matches TRBJ2-7 better. This clonotype was sampled from a man in his thirties or forties who received the YFV17D yellow fever vaccine. This specimen consisted of CD8+ T cells sorted from PBMCs, obtained 45 days after the yellow fever booster vaccination. The CDR3 is CSATLEGKIYNEQYF. In DNA, the CDR3 is TGCAGTGCTACCCTAGAGGGAAAGATCTACAATGAGCAGTACTTC.